A selection of T cell receptor beta chains follows, all from one sample in a study of shared clonotypes between healthy human individuals. Libraries were prepared by immunoSEQ multiplex PCR; TCRdb keeps only in-frame clonotypes and omits some of them. This sample has a few million clones, with around 90% found just once. The specimen sequenced was naive CD4+ T cells sorted from blood. The receptors come from a man in his late teens or twenties in good health. Both conserved end residues are part of each CDR3. D genes are given only for firm matches. A row's size may be missing; if present it is once, few, many or a size class.

TRBJ2-7 - - TRBV7-2 TGTGCCAGCAGCCCCCAAGGGCCTAGCTCCTACGAGCAGTACTTC CASSPQGPSSYEQYF
TRBJ1-6 - TRBD1 TRBV6-1 TGTGCCAGCAGAGACAGGGACTTCTATAATTCACCCCTCCACTTT CASRDRDFYNSPLHF
TRBJ1-2 - - TRBV30 TGTGCCCAAAACAGCGAGTGGCCCACCTTC CAQNSEWPTF
TRBJ1-2 - - TRBV9 TGTGCCAGCAGCGGGAGGAGAGGGATGGAGGGATCCACCTTC CASSGRRGMEGSTF
TRBJ2-5 - TRBD2 TRBV9 TGTGCCAGCAGCGTAAACCCCGGGGGGCAAGAGACCCAGTACTTC CASSVNPGGQETQYF
TRBJ2-1 - TRBD2 TRBV7-2 TGTGCCAGCAGCCGGGGGGGGTCCTACAATGAGCAGTTCTTC CASSRGGSYNEQFF
TRBJ2-2 - - TRBV21-1 TGTGCCAGCAGCAAAGGAACCCGGGACAGATACACCGGGGAGCTGTTTTTT CASSKGTRDRYTGELFF
TRBJ2-7 - - TRBV7-8 TGTGCCAGCAGCTTTAGTAGGGGTGGCGACGAGCAGTACTTC CASSFSRGGDEQYF
TRBJ2-7 - - TRBV5-5 TGTGCCAGCAGCCGGGGGTCGGTACAGGGAGATTTCTACGAGCAGTACTTC CASSRGSVQGDFYEQYF
TRBJ1-5 - - TRBV7-8 TGTGCCAGCAGCTTTAACAGTATAAGCAATCAGCCCCAGCATTTT CASSFNSISNQPQHF
TRBJ2-3 - TRBD2 TRBV11-2 TGTGCCAGCCGCGCTTTAGCGGGGGGGCCGGATACGCAGTATTTT CASRALAGGPDTQYF
TRBJ2-7 - - TRBV5-1 TGCGCCAGCAGCTTTACGGGGGATTACGAGCAGTACTTC CASSFTGDYEQYF
TRBJ2-1 - TRBD2 TRBV6-5 TGTGCCAGCAGTCGGACGACTAGCGGGGGAAGTGAGCAGTTCTTC CASSRTTSGGSEQFF
TRBJ1-2 - - TRBV6-5 TGTGCCAGCAAGACAACAGGGTTTGGTAACTATGGCTACACCTTC CASKTTGFGNYGYTF
TRBJ1-4 - - TRBV2 TGTGCCAGCAGTGAAATACGGGACGGCGAAAAACTGTTTTTT CASSEIRDGEKLFF
TRBJ2-3 - - TRBV2 TGTGCCAGCAGTGACCGGGCGGGGACTAGCACAGATACGCAGTATTTT CASSDRAGTSTDTQYF
TRBJ1-6 - TRBD1 TRBV5-6 TGTGCCAGCAGCGGGGACAGGGGACTTAGCAATTCACCCCTCCACTTT CASSGDRGLSNSPLHF
TRBJ2-1 - - TRBV5-4 TGTGCCAGCAGCTTGCCCCAGGGAGGCGCCTACAATGAGCAGTTCTTC CASSLPQGGAYNEQFF
TRBJ2-5 - - TRBV7-9 TGTGCCAGCAGTCTGGGCCGAGCGATCGAAGAGACCCAGTACTTC CASSLGRAIEETQYF
TRBJ1-4 - TRBD1 TRBV2 TGTGCCAGCTTGACAGGGATAAATGAAAAACTGTTTTTT CASLTGINEKLFF
TRBJ2-3 - TRBD2 TRBV5-8 TGTGCCAGCAGCGCGCAACTAGCGGGAGGAAAAGGGGATACGCAGTATTTT CASSAQLAGGKGDTQYF
TRBJ2-7 - TRBD2 TRBV5-1 TGCGCCAGCAGCAAGACTAGCGGGGGGGCTTACGAGCAGTACTTC CASSKTSGGAYEQYF
TRBJ2-7 - - TRBV28 TGTGCCAGCAGTTTCGGCAGGGTCCACGAGCAGTACTTC CASSFGRVHEQYF
TRBJ1-2 - - TRBV29-1 TGCAGCGTTGAAGAAACAGCTAACTATGGCTACACCTTC CSVEETANYGYTF
TRBJ2-5 - TRBD2 TRBV5-4 TGTGCCAGCAGGGGGGGACTAGCGGACCCCCAAGAGACCCAGTACTTC CASRGGLADPQETQYF
TRBJ1-5 - TRBD1 TRBV30 TGTGCCTGGAGGGGACAGCCCTATAGCAATCAGCCCCAGCATTTT CAWRGQPYSNQPQHF
TRBJ1-6 - - TRBV10-3 TGTGCCATCAGTGAAGAGGGTTCACCCCTCCACTTT CAISEEGSPLHF
TRBJ2-1 - TRBD2 TRBV5-4 TGTGCCAGCAGCAGGACTAGCGGAAACAATGAGCAGTTCTTC CASSRTSGNNEQFF
TRBJ1-6 - - TRBV5-1 TGCGCCAGCAGCTTGGGGGGCACCTTTTATAATTCACCCCTCCACTTT CASSLGGTFYNSPLHF
TRBJ1-6 - - TRBV7-8 TGTGCCAGCAGCTGGGGACCGGATTCACCCCTCCACTTT CASSWGPDSPLHF
TRBJ2-5 once TRBD2 TRBV5-4 TGTGCCAGCAGCTTGGAGGGAGCCTCTAGCGGGGGGAAGACCCAGTACTTC CASSLEGASSGGKTQYF
TRBJ1-1 - - TRBV30 TGTGCCTGGAGTCCGCAGAACACTGAAGCTTTCTTT CAWSPQNTEAFF
TRBJ2-2 - - TRBV30 TGTGCCTGGAGGATCAGAGGTCAGAACACCGGGGAGCTGTTTTTT CAWRIRGQNTGELFF
TRBJ1-1 few - TRBV10-2 TGCGCCAGCAGCAGGGGACTAGACACTGAAGCTTTCTTT CASSRGLDTEAFF
TRBJ1-1 - TRBD1 TRBV2 TGTGCCAGCAGAAAGGACAGGGAGATTTTAGAAGCTTTCTTT CASRKDREILEAFF
TRBJ1-2 - - TRBV27 TGTGCCAGCAGTTTAGGGGCCTCTAACTATGGCTACACCTTC CASSLGASNYGYTF
TRBJ2-7 - TRBD2 TRBV19 TGTGCCAGTAGTTCCACTAGCGGGAGTATCTACGAGCAGTACTTC CASSSTSGSIYEQYF
TRBJ1-2 - TRBD1 TRBV27 TGTGCCAGGTGCAGGCAGGGGGTTTGGGGCTACACCTTC CARCRQGVWGYTF
TRBJ2-3 - - TRBV4-1 TGCGCCAGCAGCCCCCAGGGCCCCACAGATACGCAGTATTTT CASSPQGPTDTQYF
TRBJ1-6 - - TRBV30 TGTGCCTGGACCCCCGGGAGGTTTGGGGGCAATTCACCCCTCCACTTT CAWTPGRFGGNSPLHF